This T cell receptor beta chain was retrieved from a study of blood T cell repertoires in COVID-19. Turning to the study itself: Sources were T cells, B-cell-depleted T cells, or PBMCs; the material itself was cDNA or gDNA.

Authors' data handling: Reference gene primer amplification in the assay estimated nucleated cell counts. Sequenced by immunoSEQ multiplex PCR; TCRdb stores in-frame clones only, minus some. That table furnishes V, J and clone size, whereas the DNA furnished D and trimming. Of 200,000 to 250,000 clones listed, roughly 85% are singletons. This CDR3 has 14 residues. Trimming left V 3 bases short and J 4 bases short, with 12 bases between. Germline CDR1 and CDR2: LNHDA and SQIVND (reference sequence). The J gene is TRBJ1-1, the V gene TRBV19, with D unresolved. This clonotype was sampled from a man aged 40-49 years with acute or convalescent COVID-19. Sequences were obtained from peripheral blood. The CDR3 nucleotides read TGTGCCAGTAGTATGAGCCTGATTGGCACTGAAGCTTTCTTT. Translation gives CASSMSLIGTEAFF.